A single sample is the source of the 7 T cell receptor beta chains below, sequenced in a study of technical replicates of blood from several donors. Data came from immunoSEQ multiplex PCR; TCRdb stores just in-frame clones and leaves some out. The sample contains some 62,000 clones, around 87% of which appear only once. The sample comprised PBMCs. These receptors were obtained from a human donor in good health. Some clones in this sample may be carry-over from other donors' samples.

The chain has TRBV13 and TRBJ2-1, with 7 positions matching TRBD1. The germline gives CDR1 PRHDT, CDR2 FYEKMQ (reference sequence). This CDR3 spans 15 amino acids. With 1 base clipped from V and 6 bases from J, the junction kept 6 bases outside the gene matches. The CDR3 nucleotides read TGTGCCAGCAGCTTAGACCTACAGGGGACCAATGAGCAGTTCTTC. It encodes CASSLDLQGTNEQFF.

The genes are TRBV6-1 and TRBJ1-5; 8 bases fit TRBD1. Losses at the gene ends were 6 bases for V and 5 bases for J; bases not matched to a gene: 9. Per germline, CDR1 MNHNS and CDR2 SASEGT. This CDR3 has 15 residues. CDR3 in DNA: TGTGCCAGCAGGCCCGACAGGGGAACAGATCAGCCCCAGCATTTT. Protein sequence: CASRPDRGTDQPQHF.

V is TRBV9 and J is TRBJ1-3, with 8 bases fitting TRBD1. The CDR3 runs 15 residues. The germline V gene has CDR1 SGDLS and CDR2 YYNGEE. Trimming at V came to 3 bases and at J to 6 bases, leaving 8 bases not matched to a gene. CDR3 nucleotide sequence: TGTGCCAGCAGCGGAAAAGACAGGGGTGAAAACACCATATATTTT. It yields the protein CASSGKDRGENTIYF.

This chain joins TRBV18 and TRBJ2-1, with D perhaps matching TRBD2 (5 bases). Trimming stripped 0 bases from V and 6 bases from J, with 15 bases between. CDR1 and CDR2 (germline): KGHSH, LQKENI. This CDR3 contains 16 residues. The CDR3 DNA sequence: TGTGCCAGCTCACCACCGGGCGGAGCTGGAGGCAATGAGCAGTTCTTC. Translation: CASSPPGGAGGNEQFF.

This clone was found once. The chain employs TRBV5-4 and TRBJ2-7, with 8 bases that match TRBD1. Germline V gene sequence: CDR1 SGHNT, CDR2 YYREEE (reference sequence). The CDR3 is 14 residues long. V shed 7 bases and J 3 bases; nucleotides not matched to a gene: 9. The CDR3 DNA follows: TGTGCCAGCGAGAACAGGGGGAACGGCTACGAGCAGTACTTC. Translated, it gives CASENRGNGYEQYF.

CDR3 coding DNA: TGTGCCAGCAGCTTAGGAGTGGCGGGGGTTACGCAGTATTTT. It codes for CASSLGVAGVTQYF. This chain connects TRBV7-9 to TRBJ2-3, with 7 bases lining up with TRBD2. This CDR3 contains 14 residues. The ends lost 1 base at V and 8 bases at J; junction bases unmatched: 6. The V gene's germline CDR1 is SEHNR and CDR2 FQNEAQ (reference sequence).

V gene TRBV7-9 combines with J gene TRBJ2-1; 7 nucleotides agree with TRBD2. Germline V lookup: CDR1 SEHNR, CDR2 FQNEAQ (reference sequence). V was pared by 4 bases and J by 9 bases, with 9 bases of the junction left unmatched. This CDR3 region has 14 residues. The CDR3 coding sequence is TGTGCCAGCAGCTCTGGGGGGAGGGCCGTTGAGCAGTTCTTC. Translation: CASSSGGRAVEQFF.